These 5 T cell receptor beta chains share one sample of origin, sequenced in a study of blood T cell repertoires in COVID-19. The table came from immunoSEQ multiplex PCR; TCRdb's copy has only in-frame clones and leaves some out. The table lists around 400,000 clones, about nine tenths of them singletons, with over 0.7% in the top ten. Sequenced input: PBMCs or T cells enriched from blood (not recorded which). These receptors all come from a woman in her thirties or forties who had been exposed to COVID-19.

The chain has TRBV3-1 (or the pseudogene TRBV3-2) and TRBJ1-1; weak D call: TRBD1 (5 bases). The CDR3 has 14 amino acids. Germline loops: CDR1 LGHDT, CDR2 YNNKEL (reference sequence). Trimming removed 8 bases at V and 0 bases at J, with 13 bases between. The CDR3 spells CASGKTALNTEAFF. The CDR3 region has the DNA TGTGCCAGCGGTAAGACAGCCCTGAACACTGAAGCTTTCTTT.

The chain recombines TRBV12-5 with TRBJ2-3; 16 bases map to TRBD2. V lost 5 bases to trimming and J lost 8 bases; unmatched junction nucleotides: 10. In germline, CDR1 is LGHNT, CDR2 FRNRAP. CDR3 size: 17 residues. The CDR3 sequence is CASGLSLGLAGGITQYF. DNA for the CDR3: TGTGCTAGTGGTCTCTCTTTGGGACTAGCGGGGGGGATTACGCAGTATTTT.

V and J are TRBV19 and TRBJ1-2, with TRBD1 identical over 10 bases. The trim removed 6 bases at V and 2 bases at J, leaving 3 bases unmatched. Germline lookup yields CDR1 LNHDA and CDR2 SQIVND (reference sequence). The CDR3 runs 14 residues. CDR3 residues: CASRTDRGNYGYTF. As DNA, the CDR3 is TGTGCCAGTAGAACGGACAGGGGGAACTATGGCTACACCTTC. The variable domain in full, completed from reference TRBV19 and TRBJ1-2, reads DGGITQSPKYLFRKEGQNVTLSCEQNLNHDAMYWYRQDPGQGLRLIYYSQIVNDFQKGDIAEGYSVSREKKESFPLTVTSAQKNPTAFYLCASRTDRGNYGYTFGSGTRLTVV.

The CDR3 DNA sequence: TGTGCCACCAGTGATTCCAACAGGGAGACCCAGTACTTC. Its translation: CATSDSNRETQYF. J is TRBJ2-5 and V is TRBV24-1; D is perhaps TRBD1 (5 bases). The CDR3 is made up of 13 amino acids. Germline V lookup: CDR1 KGHDR, CDR2 SFDVKD. V was cut by 2 bases and J by 5 bases, with 8 bases left in between.

The chain combines TRBV27 with TRBJ2-7; 7 bases fit TRBD2. Germline CDR1 reads MNHEY; CDR2 reads SMNVEV (reference sequence). The CDR3 extends over 15 amino acids. The V segment lost 1 base and the J segment 3 bases; nucleotides outside the gene matches: 6. The CDR3 DNA sequence: TGTGCCAGCAGTTTATTGGCGGGAGAGGGCTACGAGCAGTACTTC. This translates into CASSLLAGEGYEQYF.